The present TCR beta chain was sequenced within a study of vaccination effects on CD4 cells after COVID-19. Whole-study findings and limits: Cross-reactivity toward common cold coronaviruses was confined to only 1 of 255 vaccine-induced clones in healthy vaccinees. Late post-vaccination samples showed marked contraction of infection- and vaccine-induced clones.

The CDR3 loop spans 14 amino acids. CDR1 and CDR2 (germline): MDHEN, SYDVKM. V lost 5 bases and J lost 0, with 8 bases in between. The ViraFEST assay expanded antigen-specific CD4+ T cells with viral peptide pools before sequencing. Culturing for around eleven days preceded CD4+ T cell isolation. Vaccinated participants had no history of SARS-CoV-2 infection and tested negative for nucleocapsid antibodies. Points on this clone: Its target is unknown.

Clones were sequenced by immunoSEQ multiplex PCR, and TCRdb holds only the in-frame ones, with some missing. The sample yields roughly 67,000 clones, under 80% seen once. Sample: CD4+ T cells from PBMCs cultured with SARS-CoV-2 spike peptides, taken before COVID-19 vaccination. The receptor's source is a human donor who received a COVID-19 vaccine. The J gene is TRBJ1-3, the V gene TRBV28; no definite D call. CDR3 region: CASSLSGSGNTIYF. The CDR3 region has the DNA TGTGCCAGCAGTCTTTCGGGCTCTGGAAACACCATATATTTT.